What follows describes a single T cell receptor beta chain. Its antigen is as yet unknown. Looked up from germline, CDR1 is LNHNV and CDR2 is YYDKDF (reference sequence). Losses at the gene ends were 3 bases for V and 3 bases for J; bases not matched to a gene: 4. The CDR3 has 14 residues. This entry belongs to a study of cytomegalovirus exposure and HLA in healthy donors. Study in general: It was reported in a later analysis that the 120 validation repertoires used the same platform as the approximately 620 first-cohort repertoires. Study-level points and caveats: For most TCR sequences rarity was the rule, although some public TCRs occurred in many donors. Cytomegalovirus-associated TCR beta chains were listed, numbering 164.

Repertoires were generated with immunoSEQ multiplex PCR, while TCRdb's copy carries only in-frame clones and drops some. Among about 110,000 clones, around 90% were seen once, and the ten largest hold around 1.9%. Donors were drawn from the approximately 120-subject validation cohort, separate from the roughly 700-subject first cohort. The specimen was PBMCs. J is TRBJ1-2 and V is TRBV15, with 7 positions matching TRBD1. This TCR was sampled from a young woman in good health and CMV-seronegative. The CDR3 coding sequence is TGTGCCACCAGCAGTTACAGGGGATACTATGGCTACACCTTC. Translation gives CATSSYRGYYGYTF.